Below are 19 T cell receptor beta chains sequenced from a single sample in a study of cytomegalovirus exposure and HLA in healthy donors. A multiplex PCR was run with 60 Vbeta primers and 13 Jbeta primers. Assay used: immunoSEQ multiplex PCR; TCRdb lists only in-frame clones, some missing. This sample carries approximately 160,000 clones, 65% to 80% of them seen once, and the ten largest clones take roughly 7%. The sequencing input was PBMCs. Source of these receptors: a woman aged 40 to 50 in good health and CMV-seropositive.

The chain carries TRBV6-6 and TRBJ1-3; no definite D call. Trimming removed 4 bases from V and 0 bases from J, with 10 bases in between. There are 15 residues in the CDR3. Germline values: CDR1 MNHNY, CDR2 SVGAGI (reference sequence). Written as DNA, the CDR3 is TGTGCCAGCAGTTTTCGAGATAGCTCTGGAAACACCATATATTTT. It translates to CASSFRDSSGNTIYF.

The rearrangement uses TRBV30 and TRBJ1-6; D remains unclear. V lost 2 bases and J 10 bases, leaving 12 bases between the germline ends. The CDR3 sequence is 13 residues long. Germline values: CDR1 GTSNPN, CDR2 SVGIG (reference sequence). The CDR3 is CAWSIDNISPLHF. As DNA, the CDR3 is TGTGCCTGGAGTATAGACAATATATCACCCCTCCACTTT.

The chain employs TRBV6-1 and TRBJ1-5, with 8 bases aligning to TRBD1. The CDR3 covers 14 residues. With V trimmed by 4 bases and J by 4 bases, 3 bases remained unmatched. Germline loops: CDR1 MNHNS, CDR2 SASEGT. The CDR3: CASSGWTGNQPQHF. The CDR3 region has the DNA TGTGCCAGCAGTGGTTGGACAGGGAATCAGCCCCAGCATTTT.

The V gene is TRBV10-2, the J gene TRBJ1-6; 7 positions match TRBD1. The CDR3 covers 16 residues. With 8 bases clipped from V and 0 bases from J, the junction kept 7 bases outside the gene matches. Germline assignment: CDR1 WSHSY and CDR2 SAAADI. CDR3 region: CASHGTESSYNSPLHF. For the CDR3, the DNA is TGCGCCAGCCACGGGACAGAAAGCTCCTATAATTCACCCCTCCACTTT.

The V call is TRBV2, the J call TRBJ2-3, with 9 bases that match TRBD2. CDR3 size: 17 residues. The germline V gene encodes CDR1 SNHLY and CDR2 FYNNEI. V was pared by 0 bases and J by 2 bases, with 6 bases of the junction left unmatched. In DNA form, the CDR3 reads TGTGCCAGCAGTGAAGCCTGGCTAGCGGGGCACACAGATACGCAGTATTTT. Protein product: CASSEAWLAGHTDTQYF. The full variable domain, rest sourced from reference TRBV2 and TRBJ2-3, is EPEVTQTPSHQVTQMGQEVILRCVPISNHLYFYWYRQILGQKVEFLVSFYNNEISEKSEIFDDQFSVERPDGSNFTLKIRSTKLEDSAMYFCASSEAWLAGHTDTQYFGPGTRLTVL.

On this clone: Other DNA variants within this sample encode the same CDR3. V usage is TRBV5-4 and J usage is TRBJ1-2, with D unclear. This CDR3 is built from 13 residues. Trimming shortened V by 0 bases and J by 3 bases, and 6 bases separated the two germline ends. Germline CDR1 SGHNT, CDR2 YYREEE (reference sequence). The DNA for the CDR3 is TGTGCCAGCAGCTTGGCCGGAGACTATGGCTACACCTTC. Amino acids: CASSLAGDYGYTF.

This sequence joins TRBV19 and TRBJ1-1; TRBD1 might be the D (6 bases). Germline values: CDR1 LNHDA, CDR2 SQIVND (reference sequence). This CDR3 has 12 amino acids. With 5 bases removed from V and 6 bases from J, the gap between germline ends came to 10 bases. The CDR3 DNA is TGTGCCAGTAGTCACACAGGGTCTGAAGCTTTCTTT. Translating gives CASSHTGSEAFF.

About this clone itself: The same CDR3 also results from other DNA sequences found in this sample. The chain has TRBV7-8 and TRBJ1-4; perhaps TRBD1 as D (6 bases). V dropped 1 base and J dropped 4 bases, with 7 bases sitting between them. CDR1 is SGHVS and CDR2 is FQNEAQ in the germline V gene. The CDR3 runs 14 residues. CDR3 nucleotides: TGTGCCAGCAGCTTAGGAGGGGGTAATGAAAAACTGTTTTTT. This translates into CASSLGGGNEKLFF.

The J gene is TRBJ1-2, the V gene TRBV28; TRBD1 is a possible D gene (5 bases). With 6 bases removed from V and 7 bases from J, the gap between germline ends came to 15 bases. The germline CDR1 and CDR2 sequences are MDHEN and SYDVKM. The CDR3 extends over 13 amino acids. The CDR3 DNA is TGTGCCAGCAGCCCCAGGGACTTTGTTGGCTACACCTTC. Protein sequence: CASSPRDFVGYTF.

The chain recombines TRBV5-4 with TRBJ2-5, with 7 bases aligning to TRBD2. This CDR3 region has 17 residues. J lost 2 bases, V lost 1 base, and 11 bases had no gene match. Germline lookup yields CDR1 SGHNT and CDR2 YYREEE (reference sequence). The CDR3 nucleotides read TGTGCCAGCAGCTTGTGGACGAAGTGGGGGGGACAAGAGACCCAGTACTTC. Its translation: CASSLWTKWGGQETQYF.

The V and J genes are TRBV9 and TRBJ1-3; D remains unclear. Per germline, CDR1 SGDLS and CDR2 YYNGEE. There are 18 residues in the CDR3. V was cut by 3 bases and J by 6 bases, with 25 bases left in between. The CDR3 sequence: CASSAGPVGAGEQNTIYF. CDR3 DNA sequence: TGTGCCAGCAGCGCAGGCCCCGTGGGTGCGGGTGAGCAAAACACCATATATTTT.

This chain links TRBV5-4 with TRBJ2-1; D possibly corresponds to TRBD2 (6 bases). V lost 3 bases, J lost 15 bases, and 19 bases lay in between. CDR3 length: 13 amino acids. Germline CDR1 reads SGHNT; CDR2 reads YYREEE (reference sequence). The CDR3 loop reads CASSSLPGEVGFF. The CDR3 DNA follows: TGTGCCAGCAGCTCCCTCCCGGGGGAGGTTGGGTTCTTC.

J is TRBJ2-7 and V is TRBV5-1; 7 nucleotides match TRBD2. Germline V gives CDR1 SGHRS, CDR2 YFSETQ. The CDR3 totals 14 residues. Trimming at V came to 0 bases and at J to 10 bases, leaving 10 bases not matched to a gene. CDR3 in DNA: TGCGCCAGCAGCTTGGGGGCCGACGGGGGGTCCCAGTACTTC. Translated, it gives CASSLGADGGSQYF.

The CDR3 bases are TGCGCCAGCAGCCAAGACAGGGGAGTCGATTCACCCCTCCACTTT. Its translation: CASSQDRGVDSPLHF. The gene calls are TRBV4-3 and TRBJ1-6, with TRBD1 as a possible D gene (6 bases). V lost 0 bases and J 8 bases, leaving 11 bases between the germline ends. Looked up from germline, CDR1 is LGHNA and CDR2 is YSLEER. The CDR3 is 15 residues long.

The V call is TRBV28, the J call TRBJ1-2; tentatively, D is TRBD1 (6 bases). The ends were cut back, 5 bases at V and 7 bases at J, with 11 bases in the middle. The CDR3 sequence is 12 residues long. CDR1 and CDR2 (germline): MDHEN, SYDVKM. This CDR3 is CASSGGGGGYTF. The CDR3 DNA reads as TGTGCCAGCAGTGGTGGGGGCGGTGGCTACACCTTC.

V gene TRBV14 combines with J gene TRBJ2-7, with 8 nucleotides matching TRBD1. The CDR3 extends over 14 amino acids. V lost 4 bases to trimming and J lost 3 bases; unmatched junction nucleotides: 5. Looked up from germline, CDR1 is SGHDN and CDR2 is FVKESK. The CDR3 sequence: CASSLDRGDYEQYF. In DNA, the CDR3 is TGTGCCAGCAGCCTCGACAGGGGAGACTACGAGCAGTACTTC. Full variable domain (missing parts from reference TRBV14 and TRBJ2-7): EAGVTQFPSHSVIEKGQTVTLRCDPISGHDNLYWYRRVMGKEIKFLLHFVKESKQDESGMPNNRFLAERTGGTYSTLKVQPAELEDSGVYFCASSLDRGDYEQYFGPGTRLTVT.

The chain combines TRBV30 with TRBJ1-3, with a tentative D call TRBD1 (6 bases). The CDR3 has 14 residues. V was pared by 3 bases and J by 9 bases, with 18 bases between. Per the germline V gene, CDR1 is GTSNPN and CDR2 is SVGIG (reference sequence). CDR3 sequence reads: CAWRFGDLGGTIYF. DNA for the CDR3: TGTGCCTGGAGGTTTGGTGATTTAGGGGGCACCATATATTTT. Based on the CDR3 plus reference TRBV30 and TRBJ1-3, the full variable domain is SQTIHQWPATLVQPVGSPLSLECTVEGTSNPNLYWYRQAAGRGLQLLFYSVGIGQISSEVPQNLSASRPQDRQFILSSKKLLLSDSGFYLCAWRFGDLGGTIYFGEGSWLTVV.

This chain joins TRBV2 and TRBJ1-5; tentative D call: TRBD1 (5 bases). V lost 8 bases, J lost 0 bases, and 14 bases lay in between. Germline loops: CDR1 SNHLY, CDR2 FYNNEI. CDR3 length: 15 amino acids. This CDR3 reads CASGPQGFSNQPQHF. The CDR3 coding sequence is TGTGCCAGCGGGCCCCAGGGTTTTAGCAATCAGCCCCAGCATTTT.

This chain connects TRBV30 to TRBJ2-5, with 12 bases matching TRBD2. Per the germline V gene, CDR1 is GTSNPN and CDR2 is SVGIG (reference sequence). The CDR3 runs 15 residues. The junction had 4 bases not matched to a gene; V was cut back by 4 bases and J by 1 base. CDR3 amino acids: CAWTPGLAGQETQYF. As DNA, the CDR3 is TGTGCCTGGACCCCGGGACTAGCGGGCCAAGAGACCCAGTACTTC.